The T cell receptor beta chain under discussion was sequenced for a study of shared clonotypes between healthy human individuals. CD45RO-negative cells were positively selected for CCR7, leaving out terminally differentiated effector memory CD45RA+ cells. Germline values: CDR1 MNHNS, CDR2 SASEGT. Trimming shortened V by 7 bases and J by 9 bases, and 15 bases separated the two germline ends. This CDR3 is 12 amino acids long. This table comes from immunoSEQ multiplex PCR, and its TCRdb copy is limited to in-frame clones, with some not included. The profile shows 700,000 to 950,000 clones, about 96% of them singletons.

Sequencing input: naive CD8+ T cells sorted from blood. This TCR derives from a man aged 25 to 40 in good health. This chain uses TRBV6-1 with TRBJ1-2, with D hard to call. The chain's CDR3 is CASTNPTYSYTF. For the CDR3, the DNA is TGTGCCAGCACAAACCCGACATATAGCTACACCTTC.